The text below deals with one TCR beta chain. Antigen specificity is unknown. At sampling all donors were nominally healthy, likely with unrecorded immune exposures. The source of the sample is a study of cytomegalovirus exposure and HLA in healthy donors. Study-wide results and limits: As a later analysis revealed, most CMV-associated TCR beta chains appeared HLA-restricted. An observed cluster of highly shared sequence variants was recorded as a likely sequencing artifact. Among TCR beta chains, those listed as cytomegalovirus-associated numbered more than 150.

In the PCR, 60 Vbeta and 13 Jbeta primers were used. Libraries were prepared by immunoSEQ multiplex PCR; TCRdb keeps only in-frame clonotypes and omits some of them. Here the sample spans approximately 150,000 clones, 76% being singletons. The CDR3 is 15 residues long. Germline-derived CDR1 and CDR2 are SGHTA and FQGNSA. V was pared by 2 bases and J by 3 bases, with 4 bases of the junction left unmatched. Sample: PBMCs. This receptor was taken from a male donor in good health and CMV-seronegative. This sequence joins TRBV7-2 and TRBJ2-3; 8 nucleotides match TRBD1. In DNA, the CDR3 is TGTGCCAGCAGCTTAAGGCAGGGGGCAACAGATACGCAGTATTTT. Its translation: CASSLRQGATDTQYF.